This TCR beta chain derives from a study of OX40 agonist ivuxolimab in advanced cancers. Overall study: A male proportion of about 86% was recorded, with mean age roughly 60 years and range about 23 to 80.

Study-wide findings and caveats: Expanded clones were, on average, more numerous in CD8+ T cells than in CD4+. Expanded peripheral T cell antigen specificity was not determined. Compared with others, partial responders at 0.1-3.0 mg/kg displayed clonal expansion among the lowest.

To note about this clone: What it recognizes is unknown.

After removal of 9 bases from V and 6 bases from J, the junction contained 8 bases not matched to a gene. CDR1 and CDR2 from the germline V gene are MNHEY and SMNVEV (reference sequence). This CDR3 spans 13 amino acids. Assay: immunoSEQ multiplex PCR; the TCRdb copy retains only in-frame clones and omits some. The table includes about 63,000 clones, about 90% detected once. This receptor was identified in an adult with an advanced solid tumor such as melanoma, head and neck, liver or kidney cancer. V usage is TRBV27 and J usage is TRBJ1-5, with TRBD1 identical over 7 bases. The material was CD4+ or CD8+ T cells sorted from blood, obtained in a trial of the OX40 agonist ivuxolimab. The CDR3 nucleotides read TGTGCCAGTTCAGGGGGTCGGAGTCAGCCCCAGCATTTT. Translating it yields CASSGGRSQPQHF.